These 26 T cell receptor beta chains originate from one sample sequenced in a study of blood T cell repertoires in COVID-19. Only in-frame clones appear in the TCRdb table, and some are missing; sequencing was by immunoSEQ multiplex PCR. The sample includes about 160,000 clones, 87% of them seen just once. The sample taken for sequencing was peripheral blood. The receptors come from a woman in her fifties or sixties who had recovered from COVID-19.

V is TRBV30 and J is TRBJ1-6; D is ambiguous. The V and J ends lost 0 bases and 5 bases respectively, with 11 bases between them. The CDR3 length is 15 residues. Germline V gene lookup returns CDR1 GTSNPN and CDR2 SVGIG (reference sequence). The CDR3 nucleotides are TGTGCCTGGAGTGTTAGTGGTTCTAATAATTCACCCCTCCACTTT. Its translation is CAWSVSGSNNSPLHF.

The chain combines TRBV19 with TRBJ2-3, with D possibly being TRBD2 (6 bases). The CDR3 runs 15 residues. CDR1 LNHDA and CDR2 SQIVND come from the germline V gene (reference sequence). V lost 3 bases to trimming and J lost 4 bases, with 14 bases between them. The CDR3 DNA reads TGTGCCAGTAGTATGGACTACTCCTTTGCAGATACGCAGTATTTT. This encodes CASSMDYSFADTQYF. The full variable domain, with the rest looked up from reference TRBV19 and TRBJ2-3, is DGGITQSPKYLFRKEGQNVTLSCEQNLNHDAMYWYRQDPGQGLRLIYYSQIVNDFQKGDIAEGYSVSREKKESFPLTVTSAQKNPTAFYLCASSMDYSFADTQYFGPGTRLTVL.

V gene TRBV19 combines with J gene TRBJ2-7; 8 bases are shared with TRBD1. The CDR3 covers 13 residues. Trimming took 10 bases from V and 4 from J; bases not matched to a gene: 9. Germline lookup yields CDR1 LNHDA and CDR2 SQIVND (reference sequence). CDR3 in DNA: TGTGCCACCGGGGTAGGACAGGGTTACGAGCAGTACTTC. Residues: CATGVGQGYEQYF.

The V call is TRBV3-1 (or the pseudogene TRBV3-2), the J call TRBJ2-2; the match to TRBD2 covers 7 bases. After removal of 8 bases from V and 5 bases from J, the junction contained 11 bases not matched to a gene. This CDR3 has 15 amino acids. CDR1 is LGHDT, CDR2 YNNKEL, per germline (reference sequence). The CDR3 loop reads CASAPRRGNTGELFF. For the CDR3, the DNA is TGTGCCAGCGCCCCGAGGCGGGGGAATACCGGGGAGCTGTTTTTT.

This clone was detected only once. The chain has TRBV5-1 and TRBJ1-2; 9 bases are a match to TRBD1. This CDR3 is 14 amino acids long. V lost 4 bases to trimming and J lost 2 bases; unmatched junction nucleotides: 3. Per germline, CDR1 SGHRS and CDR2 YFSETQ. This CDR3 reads CASSPGTGNYGYTF. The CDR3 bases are TGCGCCAGCAGCCCAGGGACAGGGAACTATGGCTACACCTTC.

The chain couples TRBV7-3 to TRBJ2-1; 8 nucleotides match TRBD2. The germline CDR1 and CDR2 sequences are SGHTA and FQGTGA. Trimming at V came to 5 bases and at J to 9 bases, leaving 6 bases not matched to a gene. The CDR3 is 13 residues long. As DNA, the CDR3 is TGTGCCAGCAGCCCCTCGGGGGGGTTTGAGCAGTTCTTC. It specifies CASSPSGGFEQFF. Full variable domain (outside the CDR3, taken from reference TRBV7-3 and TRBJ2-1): GAGVSQTPSNKVTEKGKYVELRCDPISGHTALYWYRQSLGQGPEFLIYFQGTGAADDSGLPNDRFFAVRPEGSVSTLKIQRTERGDSAVYLCASSPSGGFEQFFGPGTRLTVL.

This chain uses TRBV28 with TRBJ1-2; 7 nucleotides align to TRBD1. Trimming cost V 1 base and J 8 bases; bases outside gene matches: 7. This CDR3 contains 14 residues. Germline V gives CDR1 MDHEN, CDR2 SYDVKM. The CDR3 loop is CASSLLQGILGYTF. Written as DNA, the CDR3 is TGTGCCAGCAGTTTATTACAGGGGATTTTAGGCTACACCTTC.

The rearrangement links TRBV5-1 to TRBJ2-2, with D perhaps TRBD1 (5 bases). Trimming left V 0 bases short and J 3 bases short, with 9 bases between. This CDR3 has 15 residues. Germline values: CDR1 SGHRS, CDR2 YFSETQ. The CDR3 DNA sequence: TGCGCCAGCAGCTTGGTAGCAGGGCACACCGGGGAGCTGTTTTTT. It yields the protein CASSLVAGHTGELFF. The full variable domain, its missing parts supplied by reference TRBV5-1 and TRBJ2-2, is KAGVTQTPRYLIKTRGQQVTLSCSPISGHRSVSWYQQTPGQGLQFLFEYFSETQRNKGNFPGRFSGRQFSNSRSEMNVSTLELGDSALYLCASSLVAGHTGELFFGEGSRLTVL.

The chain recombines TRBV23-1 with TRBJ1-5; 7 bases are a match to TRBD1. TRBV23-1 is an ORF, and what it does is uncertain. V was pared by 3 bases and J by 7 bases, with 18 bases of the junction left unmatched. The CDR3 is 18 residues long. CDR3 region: CASSHQWVKGGSGQPQHF. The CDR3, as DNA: TGCGCCAGCAGTCACCAGTGGGTCAAAGGGGGCAGTGGACAGCCCCAGCATTTT.

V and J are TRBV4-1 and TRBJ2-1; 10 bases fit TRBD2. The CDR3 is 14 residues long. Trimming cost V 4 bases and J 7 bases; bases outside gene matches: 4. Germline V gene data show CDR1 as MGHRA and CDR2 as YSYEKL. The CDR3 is CASSLSSGGNEQFF. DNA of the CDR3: TGCGCCAGCAGCCTATCTAGCGGGGGTAATGAGCAGTTCTTC.

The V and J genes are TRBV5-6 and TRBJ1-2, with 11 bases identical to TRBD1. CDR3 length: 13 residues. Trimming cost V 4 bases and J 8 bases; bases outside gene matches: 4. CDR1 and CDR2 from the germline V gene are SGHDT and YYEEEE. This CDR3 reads CASSQDRGRGYTF. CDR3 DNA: TGTGCCAGCAGCCAGGACAGGGGGCGAGGCTACACCTTC.

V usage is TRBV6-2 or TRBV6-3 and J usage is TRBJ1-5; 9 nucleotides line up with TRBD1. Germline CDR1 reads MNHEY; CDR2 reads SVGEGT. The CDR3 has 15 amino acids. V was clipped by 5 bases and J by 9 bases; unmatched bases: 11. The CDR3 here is CASSRTGQGDWPQHF. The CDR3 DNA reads TGTGCCAGCAGTAGAACGGGACAGGGAGACTGGCCCCAGCATTTT.

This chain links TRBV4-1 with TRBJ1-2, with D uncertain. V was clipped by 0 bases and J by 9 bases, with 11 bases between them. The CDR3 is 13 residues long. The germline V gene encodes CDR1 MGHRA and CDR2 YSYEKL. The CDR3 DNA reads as TGCGCCAGCAGCCAAGAAGGCCAGGTCAGCTACACCTTC. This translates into CASSQEGQVSYTF.

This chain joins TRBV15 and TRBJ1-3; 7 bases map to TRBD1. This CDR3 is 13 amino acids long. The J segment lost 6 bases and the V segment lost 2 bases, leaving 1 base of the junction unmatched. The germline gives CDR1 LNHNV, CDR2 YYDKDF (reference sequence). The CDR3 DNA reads TGTGCCACCAGCAGACAGGGGGAAAACACCATATATTTT. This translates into CATSRQGENTIYF.

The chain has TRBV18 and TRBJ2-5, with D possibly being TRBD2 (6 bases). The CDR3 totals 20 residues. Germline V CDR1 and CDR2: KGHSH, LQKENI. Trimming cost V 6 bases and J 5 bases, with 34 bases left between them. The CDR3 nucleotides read TGTGCCAGCTCCCCTCCGGGACTCGGGATTATCGGGACTTACGGTGAGACCCAGTACTTC. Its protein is CASSPPGLGIIGTYGETQYF.

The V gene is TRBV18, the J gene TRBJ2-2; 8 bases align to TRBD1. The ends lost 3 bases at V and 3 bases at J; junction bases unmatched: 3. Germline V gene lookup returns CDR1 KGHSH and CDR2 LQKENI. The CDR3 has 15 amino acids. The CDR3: CASSPDRADTGELFF. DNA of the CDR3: TGTGCCAGCTCACCGGACAGGGCAGACACCGGGGAGCTGTTTTTT.

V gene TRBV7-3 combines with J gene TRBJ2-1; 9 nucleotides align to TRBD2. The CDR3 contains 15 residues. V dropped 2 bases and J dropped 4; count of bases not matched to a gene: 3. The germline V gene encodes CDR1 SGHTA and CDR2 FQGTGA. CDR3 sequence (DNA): TGTGCCAGCAGCTTAGCTAGCGGGGTATACAATGAGCAGTTCTTC. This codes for CASSLASGVYNEQFF.

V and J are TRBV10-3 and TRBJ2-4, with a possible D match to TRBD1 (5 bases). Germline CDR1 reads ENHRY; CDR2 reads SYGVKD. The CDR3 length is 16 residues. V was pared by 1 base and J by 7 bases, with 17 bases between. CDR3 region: CAISELGHRASNIQYF. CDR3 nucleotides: TGTGCCATCAGTGAGTTAGGACACCGGGCGTCGAACATTCAGTACTTC.

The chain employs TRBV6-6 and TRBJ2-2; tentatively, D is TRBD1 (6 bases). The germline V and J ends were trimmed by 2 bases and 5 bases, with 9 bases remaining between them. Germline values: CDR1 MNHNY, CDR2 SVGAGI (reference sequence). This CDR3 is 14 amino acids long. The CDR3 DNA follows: TGTGCCAGCAGTTACACAGGGAAGACCGGGGAGCTGTTTTTT. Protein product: CASSYTGKTGELFF.

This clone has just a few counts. CDR3 coding DNA: TGCGCCAGCAGCGACATGACAGGGGACGCTGAAGCTTTCTTT. It encodes CASSDMTGDAEAFF. This chain joins TRBV5-1 and TRBJ1-1; 8 bases agree with TRBD1. Germline V gene sequence: CDR1 SGHRS, CDR2 YFSETQ. V lost 4 bases, J lost 6 bases, and 8 bases stayed unmatched. The CDR3 runs to 14 residues.

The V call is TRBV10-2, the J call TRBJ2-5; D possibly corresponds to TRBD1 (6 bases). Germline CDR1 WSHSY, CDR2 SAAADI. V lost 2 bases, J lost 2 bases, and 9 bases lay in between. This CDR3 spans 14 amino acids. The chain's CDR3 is CASSEGGSQETQYF. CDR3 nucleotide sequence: TGCGCCAGCAGTGAGGGGGGCTCGCAAGAGACCCAGTACTTC.

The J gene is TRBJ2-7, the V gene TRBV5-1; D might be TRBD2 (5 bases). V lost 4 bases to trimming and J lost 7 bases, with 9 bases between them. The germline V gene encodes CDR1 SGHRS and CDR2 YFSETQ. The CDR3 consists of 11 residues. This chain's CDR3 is CASSVDYEQYF. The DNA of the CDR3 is TGCGCCAGCAGCGTTGACTATGAGCAGTACTTC.

CDR3 nucleotide sequence: TGTGCCAGCAGCCAAGTCCGACGAGGACAGCCCACCTTC. Protein: CASSQVRRGQPTF. The chain links TRBV3-1 (or the pseudogene TRBV3-2) to TRBJ1-2; maybe TRBD1 (6 bases). The CDR3 has 13 amino acids. Germline CDR1 and CDR2: LGHDT and YNNKEL (reference sequence). V lost 1 base to trimming and J lost 13 bases, with 16 bases between them.

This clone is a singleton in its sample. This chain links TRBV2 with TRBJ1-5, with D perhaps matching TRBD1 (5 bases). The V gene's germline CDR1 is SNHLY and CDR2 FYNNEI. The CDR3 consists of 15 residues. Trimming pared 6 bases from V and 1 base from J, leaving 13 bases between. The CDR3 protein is CASRSREGSNQPQHF. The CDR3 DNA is TGTGCCAGCAGATCCAGGGAAGGGAGCAATCAGCCCCAGCATTTT.

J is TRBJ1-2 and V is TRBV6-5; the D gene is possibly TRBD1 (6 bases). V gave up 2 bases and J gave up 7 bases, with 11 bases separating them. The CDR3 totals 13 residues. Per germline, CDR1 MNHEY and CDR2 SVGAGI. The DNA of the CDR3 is TGTGCCAGCAGTTACGGGCAGGGGTTTGGCTACACCTTC. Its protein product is CASSYGQGFGYTF.

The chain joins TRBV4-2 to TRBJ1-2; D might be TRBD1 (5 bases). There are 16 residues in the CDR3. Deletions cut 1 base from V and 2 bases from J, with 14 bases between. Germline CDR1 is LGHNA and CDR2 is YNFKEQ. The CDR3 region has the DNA TGTGCCAGCAGCCAAGTTGGTTGGGGGGAGAACTATGGCTACACCTTC. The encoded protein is CASSQVGWGENYGYTF.